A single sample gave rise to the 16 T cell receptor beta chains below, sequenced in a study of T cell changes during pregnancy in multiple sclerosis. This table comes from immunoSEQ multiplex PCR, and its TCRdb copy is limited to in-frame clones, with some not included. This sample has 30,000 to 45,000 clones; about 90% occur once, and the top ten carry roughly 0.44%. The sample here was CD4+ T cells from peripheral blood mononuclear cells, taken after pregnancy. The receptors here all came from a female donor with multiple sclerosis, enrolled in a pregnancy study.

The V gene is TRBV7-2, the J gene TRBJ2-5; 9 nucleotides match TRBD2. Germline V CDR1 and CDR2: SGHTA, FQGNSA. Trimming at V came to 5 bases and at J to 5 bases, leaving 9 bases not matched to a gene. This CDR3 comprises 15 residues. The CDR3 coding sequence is TGTGCCAGCAGCCGAACCGGGACTAGCCTGGAGACCCAGTACTTC. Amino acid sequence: CASSRTGTSLETQYF.

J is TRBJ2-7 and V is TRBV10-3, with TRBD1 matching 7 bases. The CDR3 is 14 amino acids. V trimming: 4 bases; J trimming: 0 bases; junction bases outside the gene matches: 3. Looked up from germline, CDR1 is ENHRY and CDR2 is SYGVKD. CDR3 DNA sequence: TGTGCCATCAGTGTGACAGGGATCTCCTACGAGCAGTACTTC. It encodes CAISVTGISYEQYF.

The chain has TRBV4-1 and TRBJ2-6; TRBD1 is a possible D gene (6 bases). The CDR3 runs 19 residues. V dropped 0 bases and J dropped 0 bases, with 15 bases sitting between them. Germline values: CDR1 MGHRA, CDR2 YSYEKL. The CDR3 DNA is TGCGCCAGCAGCCAAGATCAGGGGAGCCGCCGCTCTGGGGCCAACGTCCTGACTTTC. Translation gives CASSQDQGSRRSGANVLTF.

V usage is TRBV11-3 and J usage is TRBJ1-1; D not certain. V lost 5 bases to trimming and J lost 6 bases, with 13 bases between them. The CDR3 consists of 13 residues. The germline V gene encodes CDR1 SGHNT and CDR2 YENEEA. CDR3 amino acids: CASSPVAGSEAFF. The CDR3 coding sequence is TGTGCCAGCAGCCCCGTCGCGGGGTCTGAAGCTTTCTTT.

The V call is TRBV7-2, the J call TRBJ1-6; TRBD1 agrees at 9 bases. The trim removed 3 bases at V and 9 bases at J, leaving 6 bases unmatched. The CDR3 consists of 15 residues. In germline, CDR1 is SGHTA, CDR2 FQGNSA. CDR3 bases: TGTGCCAGCAGCTTGGGACAGGGAGGAATTTCACCCCTCCACTTT. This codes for CASSLGQGGISPLHF.

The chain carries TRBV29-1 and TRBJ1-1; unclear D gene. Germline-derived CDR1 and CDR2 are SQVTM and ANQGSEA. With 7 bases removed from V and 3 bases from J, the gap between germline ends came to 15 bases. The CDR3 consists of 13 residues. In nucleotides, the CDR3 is TGCAGCGCCTTCGGAACAGTCTACACTGAAGCTTTCTTT. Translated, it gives CSAFGTVYTEAFF.

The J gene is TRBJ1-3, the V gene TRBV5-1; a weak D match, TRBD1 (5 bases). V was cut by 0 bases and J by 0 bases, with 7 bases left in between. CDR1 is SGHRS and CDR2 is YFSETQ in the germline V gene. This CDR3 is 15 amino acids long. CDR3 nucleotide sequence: TGCGCCAGCAGCTTGGCGGGGGGCTCTGGAAACACCATATATTTT. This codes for CASSLAGGSGNTIYF.

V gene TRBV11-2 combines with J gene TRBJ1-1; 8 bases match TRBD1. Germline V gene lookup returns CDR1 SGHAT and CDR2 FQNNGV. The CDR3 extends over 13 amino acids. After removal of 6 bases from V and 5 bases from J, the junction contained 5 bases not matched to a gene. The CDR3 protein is CASSFGQGTEAFF. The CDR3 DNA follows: TGTGCCAGCAGTTTTGGACAGGGAACTGAAGCTTTCTTT.

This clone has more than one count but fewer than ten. Here the CDR3 reads CASSLGPNRGSYSPLHF. The CDR3 nucleotides read TGTGCCAGCAGCTTAGGCCCCAACAGGGGGTCATATTCACCCCTCCACTTT. This rearrangement joins TRBV7-9 to TRBJ1-6, with TRBD1 matching 8 bases. The CDR3 totals 17 residues. CDR1 and CDR2 from the germline V gene are SEHNR and FQNEAQ (reference sequence). Losses at the gene ends were 1 base for V and 8 bases for J; bases not matched to a gene: 10.

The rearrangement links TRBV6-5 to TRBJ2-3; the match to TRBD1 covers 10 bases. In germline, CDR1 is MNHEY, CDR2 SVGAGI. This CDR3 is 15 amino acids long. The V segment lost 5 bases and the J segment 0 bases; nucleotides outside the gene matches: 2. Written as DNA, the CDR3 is TGTGCCAGCAGTGCGGACAGGGGGAGCACAGATACGCAGTATTTT. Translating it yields CASSADRGSTDTQYF.

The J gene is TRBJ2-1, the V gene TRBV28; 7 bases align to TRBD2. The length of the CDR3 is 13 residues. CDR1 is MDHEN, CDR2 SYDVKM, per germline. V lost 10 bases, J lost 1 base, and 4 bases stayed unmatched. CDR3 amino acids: CATLAPSYNEQFF. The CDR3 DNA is TGTGCCACACTAGCGCCTTCCTACAATGAGCAGTTCTTC.

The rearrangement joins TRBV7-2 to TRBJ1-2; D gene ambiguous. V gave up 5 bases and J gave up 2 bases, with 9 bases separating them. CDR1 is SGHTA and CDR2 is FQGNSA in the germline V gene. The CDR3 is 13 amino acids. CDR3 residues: CASSTGVNYGYTF. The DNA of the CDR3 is TGTGCCAGCAGCACCGGGGTAAACTATGGCTACACCTTC.

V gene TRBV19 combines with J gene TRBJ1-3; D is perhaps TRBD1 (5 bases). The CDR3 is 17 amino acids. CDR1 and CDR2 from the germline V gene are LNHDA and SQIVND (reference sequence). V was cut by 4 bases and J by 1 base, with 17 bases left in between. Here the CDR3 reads CASSTGGGSLSGNTIYF. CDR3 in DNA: TGTGCCAGTAGTACTGGTGGGGGGAGCCTATCTGGAAACACCATATATTTT.

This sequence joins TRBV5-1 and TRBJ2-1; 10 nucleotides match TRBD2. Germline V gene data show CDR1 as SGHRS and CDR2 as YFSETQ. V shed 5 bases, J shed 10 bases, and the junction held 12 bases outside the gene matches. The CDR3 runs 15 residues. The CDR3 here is CASRETSGAFLEQFF. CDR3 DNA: TGCGCCAGCAGGGAAACTAGCGGGGCGTTTCTCGAGCAGTTCTTC.

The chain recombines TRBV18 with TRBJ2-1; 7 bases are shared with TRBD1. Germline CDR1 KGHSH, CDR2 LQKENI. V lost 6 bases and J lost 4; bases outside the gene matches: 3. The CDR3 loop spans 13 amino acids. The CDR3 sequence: CASSGQKYNEQFF. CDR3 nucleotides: TGTGCCAGCTCGGGACAGAAATACAATGAGCAGTTCTTC. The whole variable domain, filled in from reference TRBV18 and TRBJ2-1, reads NAGVMQNPRHLVRRRGQEARLRCSPMKGHSHVYWYRQLPEEGLKFMVYLQKENIIDESGMPKERFSAEFPKEGPSILRIQQVVRGDSAAYFCASSGQKYNEQFFGPGTRLTVL.

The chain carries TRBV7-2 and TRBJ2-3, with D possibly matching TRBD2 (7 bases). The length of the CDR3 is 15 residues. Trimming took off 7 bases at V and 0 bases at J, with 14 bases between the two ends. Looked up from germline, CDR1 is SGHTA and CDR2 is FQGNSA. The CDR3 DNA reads TGTGCCAGCATGCTACAGGGAGGGAGCACAGATACGCAGTATTTT. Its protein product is CASMLQGGSTDTQYF.